The rows below give T cell receptor beta chains drawn from one sample of a study of CD8 T cells in ankylosing spondylitis. TCRdb re-analysed the 5' RACE reads in MiXCR, keeping a single row per CDR3 protein. The repertoire consists of over 20,000 distinct CDR3 sequences, with around 16% occurring once and the leading ten covering approximately 27%. The sequenced sample consisted of blood. The receptors were gathered from a male donor with ankylosing spondylitis or in good health (not recorded which). Each CDR3 is given with its conserved first and last residue. A D gene is named only where the DNA matches it firmly. Clone size is not always given. Where it is, it says once, few, many or a class for expanded clones.

size | D | J | V | CDR3 | DNA
few | TRBD1 | TRBJ2-5 | TRBV5-7 | CASSWGQASKETQYF | TGTGCCAGCAGCTGGGGACAGGCGAGTAAAGAGACCCAGTACTTC
few | TRBD2 | TRBJ2-1 | TRBV12-3/TRBV12-4 | CASSPSGGTYNEQFF | TGTGCCAGCAGCCCTAGCGGGGGGACCTACAATGAGCAGTTCTTC
- | TRBD2 | TRBJ2-1 | TRBV20-1 | CSAREPGTSVYEQFF | TGCAGTGCTAGAGAACCCGGGACTAGTGTCTATGAGCAGTTCTTC
- | - | TRBJ2-2 | TRBV6-5 | CASSPLTGYPGELFF | TGTGCCAGCAGTCCGCTCACAGGTTACCCCGGGGAGCTGTTTTTT
few | - | TRBJ2-1 | TRBV7-9 | CASSLKSGEQFF | TGTGCCAGCAGCTTAAAGTCCGGTGAGCAGTTCTTC
- | - | TRBJ1-4 | TRBV5-6 | CASSLYQGIPNEKLFF | TGTGCCAGCAGCTTATATCAGGGGATCCCTAATGAAAAACTGTTTTTT
many | - | TRBJ1-4 | TRBV10-3 | CAISDQTGTNEKLFF | TGTGCCATCAGTGATCAGACTGGGACTAATGAAAAACTGTTTTTT
few | TRBD1 | TRBJ2-7 | TRBV9 | CASSGRDRVTHEQYF | TGTGCCAGTTCCGGTAGGGACAGGGTGACCCACGAGCAGTACTTC
many | - | TRBJ1-4 | TRBV20-1 | CSARDLPGATNEKLFF | TGCAGTGCTAGAGATTTACCGGGGGCGACTAATGAAAAACTGTTTTTT
many | - | TRBJ2-1 | TRBV5-1 | CASSFREGSSYNEQFF | TGCGCCAGCAGCTTCCGTGAGGGCAGCTCCTACAATGAGCAGTTCTTC
many | - | TRBJ1-1 | TRBV7-3 | CASSETGLNTEAFF | TGTGCCAGCAGCGAAACAGGGCTGAACACTGAAGCTTTCTTT
many | - | TRBJ2-2 | TRBV29-1 | CSVGHPNTGELFF | TGCAGCGTTGGACACCCGAACACCGGGGAGCTGTTTTTT
many | TRBD2 | TRBJ2-5 | TRBV9 | CASSVEGLALETQYF | TGTGCCAGCAGCGTAGAGGGACTAGCCTTGGAGACCCAGTACTTC
many | - | TRBJ1-4 | TRBV4-3 | CASSQGPRGPHEKLFF | TGCGCCAGCAGCCAGGGGCCACGTGGGCCTCATGAAAAACTGTTTTTT
- | - | TRBJ1-5 | TRBV6-2/TRBV6-3 | CASSYGGNQPQHF | TGTGCCAGCAGTTACGGGGGAAATCAGCCCCAGCATTTT
- | TRBD1 | TRBJ2-1 | TRBV18 | CASSPRDRVSNEQFF | TGTGCCAGCTCACCAAGGGACAGGGTCTCCAATGAGCAGTTCTTC
medium-sized | TRBD2 | TRBJ2-1 | TRBV20-1 | CSASGLAWDNEQFF | TGCAGTGCTAGTGGACTAGCCTGGGACAATGAGCAGTTCTTC
- | - | TRBJ2-7 | TRBV7-2 | CTSSRTSLGEQYF | TGTACCAGCAGCCGTACTAGTTTGGGGGAGCAGTACTTC
many | TRBD2 | TRBJ2-1 | TRBV10-3 | CAISVGSGRLGDEQFF | TGTGCCATCAGTGTGGGCAGCGGGAGGCTTGGCGATGAGCAGTTCTTC
- | - | TRBJ2-4 | TRBV6-2/TRBV6-3 | CASSYSQEIAKNIQYF | TGTGCCAGCAGTTACTCGCAGGAGATAGCCAAAAACATTCAGTACTTC
- | - | TRBJ1-4 | TRBV12-3/TRBV12-4 | CASSPGTESNEKLFF | TGTGCCAGCAGTCCCGGGACGGAAAGCAATGAAAAACTGTTTTTT
- | - | TRBJ2-1 | TRBV7-3 | CASSASPGTINEQFF | TGTGCCAGCAGCGCTTCCCCCGGGACAATTAATGAGCAGTTCTTC
many | - | TRBJ1-1 | TRBV7-9 | CASSPKGGVRTEAFF | TGTGCCAGCAGCCCTAAGGGGGGGGTCCGCACTGAAGCTTTCTTT
few | - | TRBJ2-2 | TRBV7-9 | CASSLGRNTGELFF | TGTGCCAGCAGCTTAGGGAGGAACACCGGGGAGCTGTTTTTT
many | - | TRBJ2-1 | TRBV29-1 | CSVEAGNGGPAFF | TGCAGCGTTGAGGCGGGGAATGGGGGGCCAGCGTTCTTC
few | - | TRBJ2-3 | TRBV7-9 | CASSIRDVSTDTQYF | TGTGCCAGCAGCATTCGGGACGTCAGCACAGATACGCAGTATTTT
many | TRBD2 | TRBJ2-2 | TRBV20-1 | CSARDPQRGITGELFF | TGCAGTGCTAGAGATCCCCAGCGGGGAATAACCGGGGAGCTGTTTTTT
many | - | TRBJ2-3 | TRBV5-5 | CASSLTGQITDTQYF | TGTGCCAGCAGCTTGACAGGGCAAATCACAGATACGCAGTATTTT
few | - | TRBJ1-3 | TRBV28 | CASRPTVVSGNTIYF | TGTGCCAGCAGGCCGACAGTCGTCTCTGGAAACACCATATATTTT
- | - | TRBJ1-4 | TRBV14 | CASSRRGQNEKLFF | TGTGCCAGCAGCCGACGCGGACAGAATGAAAAACTGTTTTTT
many | TRBD2 | TRBJ2-5 | TRBV7-9 | CASSLPGGPRGTQYF | TGTGCCAGCAGCTTACCGGGGGGTCCCCGAGGGACCCAGTACTTC
- | - | TRBJ2-7 | TRBV6-5 | CASSYYPGYGEQYF | TGTGCCAGCAGTTACTATCCAGGATATGGAGAGCAGTACTTC
many | - | TRBJ2-3 | TRBV7-2 | CASSFRDLTDTQYF | TGTGCCAGCAGCTTCCGGGACTTAACAGATACGCAGTATTTT
few | - | TRBJ2-5 | TRBV6-2/TRBV6-3 | CASTPSWTGETQYF | TGTGCCAGCACCCCGAGTTGGACGGGAGAGACCCAGTACTTC
few | TRBD1 | TRBJ2-3 | TRBV5-1 | CASSAGQGEDTQYF | TGCGCCAGCAGCGCGGGACAGGGAGAAGATACGCAGTATTTT
few | - | TRBJ2-2 | TRBV7-2 | CASRASPIRGELFF | TGTGCCAGCAGGGCCTCCCCCATTCGCGGGGAGCTGTTTTTT
- | TRBD2 | TRBJ2-1 | TRBV11-3 | CASSTTSGYNEQFF | TGTGCCAGCAGCACGACTAGCGGGTACAATGAGCAGTTCTTC
many | - | TRBJ1-1 | TRBV7-3 | CASSPDNYATEAFF | TGTGCCAGCAGCCCAGACAATTACGCCACTGAAGCTTTCTTT
- | - | TRBJ2-2 | TRBV20-1 | CSAGDRPGELFF | TGCAGTGCTGGAGATCGACCCGGGGAGCTGTTTTTT
many | TRBD1 | TRBJ1-1 | TRBV20-1 | CSARDRGTGATEAFF | TGCAGTGCTAGAGATCGAGGGACAGGTGCGACTGAAGCTTTCTTT
few | - | TRBJ2-5 | TRBV28 | CGVETQYF | TGTGGGGTCGAGACCCAGTACTTC
many | - | TRBJ2-2 | TRBV20-1 | CSAPTGRGSGELFF | TGCAGTGCCCCGACGGGACGGGGTTCCGGGGAGCTGTTTTTT
few | - | TRBJ2-3 | TRBV29-1 | CSVEADATLYTQYF | TGCAGCGTTGAGGCCGACGCAACTCTATATACGCAGTATTTT
many | TRBD1 | TRBJ1-1 | TRBV29-1 | CSVGTGETEAFF | TGCAGCGTGGGGACAGGGGAGACTGAAGCTTTCTTT
many | - | TRBJ2-3 | TRBV5-1 | CASRTSFTDTQYF | TGCGCCAGCCGGACCAGTTTCACAGATACGCAGTATTTT
- | TRBD2 | TRBJ2-2 | TRBV7-2 | CASSLASGGVTGELFF | TGTGCCAGCAGCTTAGCTAGCGGGGGGGTTACCGGGGAGCTGTTTTTT
- | - | TRBJ2-5 | TRBV20-1 | CSGLWVSGGRETQYF | TGCAGTGGTCTCTGGGTATCAGGGGGGAGAGAGACCCAGTACTTC
many | - | TRBJ2-2 | TRBV28 | CASSFGGMRTGELFF | TGTGCCAGCAGTTTTGGGGGGATGCGCACCGGGGAGCTGTTTTTT
many | TRBD2 | TRBJ2-1 | TRBV7-3 | CASSSGLAGLDEQFF | TGTGCCAGCAGCTCGGGACTAGCGGGGCTCGATGAGCAGTTCTTC
many | - | TRBJ2-5 | TRBV4-3 | CASSQDEGPQETQYF | TGCGCCAGCAGCCAAGACGAGGGACCCCAGGAGACCCAGTACTTC